A selection of T cell receptor beta chains follows, all from one sample in a study of cytomegalovirus exposure and HLA in healthy donors. Measured with immunoSEQ multiplex PCR; TCRdb has only the in-frame clones, and not every one. The sample yields 55,000 to 70,000 clones, roughly 74% seen once. The sequenced sample was PBMCs. The receptor set was obtained from a woman between 55 and 75 years old in good health and CMV-seropositive. Each CDR3 is given with its conserved first and last residue. A D gene is named only where the DNA matches it firmly. Clone size is shown for a subset of rows, as once, few, many or a class of expanded clone.

d_call j_call v_call clone_size cdr3_aa cdr3_nt
NA TRBJ1-1 TRBV6-1 NA CASSGDFSEAFF TGTGCCAGCAGTGGTGACTTTTCTGAAGCTTTCTTT
NA TRBJ2-7 TRBV5-4 NA CASSYTGFYEQYF TGTGCCAGCAGCTACACAGGGTTCTACGAGCAGTACTTC
TRBD2 TRBJ2-5 TRBV7-9 NA CASSQGTSGSETQYF TGTGCCAGCAGCCAGGGGACTAGCGGGTCAGAGACCCAGTACTTC
NA TRBJ1-2 TRBV2 NA CASSGLYRAGYTF TGTGCCAGCAGTGGTCTATACAGGGCCGGCTACACCTTC
TRBD1 TRBJ2-2 TRBV15 NA CATTRDRVSGELFF TGTGCCACCACCAGGGACAGGGTGTCCGGGGAGCTGTTTTTT
NA TRBJ1-1 TRBV6-1 NA CASRRQLEAFF TGTGCCAGCAGGCGACAGCTAGAAGCTTTCTTT
NA TRBJ2-1 TRBV28 NA CASRLGGYNEQFF TGTGCCAGCAGGCTTGGAGGGTACAATGAGCAGTTCTTC
NA TRBJ2-5 TRBV6-1 NA CASKDLGVKETQYF TGTGCCAGCAAAGATTTAGGGGTGAAAGAGACCCAGTACTTC
NA TRBJ1-6 TRBV6-1 NA CASSENLSGANSPLHF TGTGCCAGCAGTGAAAATCTCTCAGGGGCTAATTCACCCCTCCACTTT
TRBD1 TRBJ2-1 TRBV5-4 few CASSPDRGLGNEQFF TGTGCCAGCAGCCCGGACAGGGGTCTGGGGAATGAGCAGTTCTTC
NA TRBJ1-4 TRBV5-1 NA CASSLASGEGEKLFF TGCGCCAGCAGCTTGGCCAGCGGGGAAGGGGAAAAACTGTTTTTT
TRBD2 TRBJ2-7 TRBV2 NA CAGVASGRSEQYF TGTGCCGGAGTAGCTAGCGGGAGATCGGAGCAGTACTTC
TRBD2 TRBJ2-7 TRBV5-4 NA CASRLAGEIYEQYF TGTGCCAGCAGACTAGCGGGGGAAATCTACGAGCAGTACTTC
NA TRBJ1-4 TRBV20-1 NA CSATVNEKLFF TGCAGTGCTACGGTCAATGAAAAACTGTTTTTT
NA TRBJ1-6 TRBV5-1 NA CASSLTGSSYNSPLHF TGCGCCAGCAGCTTAACAGGGAGCTCCTATAATTCACCCCTCCACTTT
NA TRBJ1-6 TRBV27 NA CASSFGGSFNSPLHF TGTGCCAGCAGTTTTGGGGGGTCATTTAATTCACCCCTCCACTTT
NA TRBJ1-3 TRBV4-2 NA CASSQDITTSGNTIYF TGTGCCAGCAGCCAAGATATAACAACCTCTGGAAACACCATATATTTT
TRBD2 TRBJ2-3 TRBV27 NA CASSLRGGRTDTQYF TGTGCCAGCAGTCTCAGGGGCGGGAGGACAGATACGCAGTATTTT
TRBD2 TRBJ2-1 TRBV11-2 NA CASSLGLAHYNEQFF TGTGCCAGCAGCTTAGGACTAGCCCACTACAATGAGCAGTTCTTC
NA TRBJ1-1 TRBV6-4 NA CASSREMNTEAFF TGTGCCAGCAGCAGGGAAATGAACACTGAAGCTTTCTTT
NA TRBJ2-2 TRBV2 NA CASSKDRNTGELFF TGTGCCAGCAGTAAGGACAGGAACACCGGGGAGCTGTTTTTT
NA TRBJ1-5 TRBV2 NA CASSGGVAGSNQPQHF TGTGCCAGCAGCGGTGGTGTGGCAGGGAGCAATCAGCCCCAGCATTTT
NA TRBJ2-7 TRBV2 NA CARRDYRAYEQYF TGTGCCAGGCGAGACTACCGAGCCTACGAGCAGTACTTC
NA TRBJ1-1 TRBV4-2 NA CASSQGAVAFF TGTGCCAGCAGCCAGGGGGCGGTAGCTTTCTTT
NA TRBJ2-7 TRBV23-1 NA CASSQSRSVSYEQYF TGCGCCAGCAGTCAATCGAGGTCGGTATCCTACGAGCAGTACTTC
NA TRBJ2-3 TRBV7-6 NA CASSLNYGGTDTQYF TGTGCCAGCAGCCTAAACTACGGGGGCACAGATACGCAGTATTTT
NA TRBJ1-1 TRBV5-1 NA CASSLSQNTEAFF TGCGCCAGCAGCTTGAGCCAGAACACTGAAGCTTTCTTT
NA TRBJ2-1 TRBV5-1 NA CASSLLGASSYNEQFF TGCGCCAGCAGCTTGTTAGGGGCGAGCTCCTACAATGAGCAGTTCTTC
NA TRBJ1-2 TRBV5-1 NA CASNLASGLYGYTF TGCGCCAGCAACTTGGCGTCGGGGTTGTATGGCTACACCTTC
NA TRBJ1-4 TRBV5-1 NA CASSSTGKGNEKLFF TGCGCCAGCAGCTCAACAGGGAAGGGTAATGAAAAACTGTTTTTT
TRBD2 TRBJ2-2 TRBV5-1 NA CASSLAGGNTGELFF TGCGCCAGCAGCTTAGCGGGGGGAAACACCGGGGAGCTGTTTTTT
NA TRBJ1-5 TRBV6-4 NA CARTLGGEVKTQPQHF TGTGCCAGAACTTTAGGAGGGGAGGTAAAAACGCAGCCCCAGCATTTT
TRBD2 TRBJ2-1 TRBV7-9 NA CASSSPLAGPSYNEQFF TGTGCCAGCAGCTCACCCTTAGCGGGGCCCTCCTACAATGAGCAGTTCTTC
TRBD1 TRBJ1-2 TRBV29-1 NA CSVQGDSYGYTF TGCAGCGTCCAAGGGGACAGCTATGGCTACACCTTC
NA TRBJ1-6 TRBV9 NA CACGAPNSPLHF TGTGCCTGCGGAGCGCCTAATTCACCCCTCCACTTT